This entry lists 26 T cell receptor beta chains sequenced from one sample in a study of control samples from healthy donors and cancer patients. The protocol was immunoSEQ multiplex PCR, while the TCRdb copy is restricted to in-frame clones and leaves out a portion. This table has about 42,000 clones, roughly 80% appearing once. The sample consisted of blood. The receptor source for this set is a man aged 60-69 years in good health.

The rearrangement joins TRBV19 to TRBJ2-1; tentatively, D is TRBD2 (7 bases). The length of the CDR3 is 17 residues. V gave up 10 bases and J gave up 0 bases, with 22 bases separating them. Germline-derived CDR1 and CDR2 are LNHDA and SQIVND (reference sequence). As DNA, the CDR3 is TGTGCCACTGAGGGGGGGGCAGGACGGAGCTCCTACAATGAGCAGTTCTTC. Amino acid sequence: CATEGGAGRSSYNEQFF.

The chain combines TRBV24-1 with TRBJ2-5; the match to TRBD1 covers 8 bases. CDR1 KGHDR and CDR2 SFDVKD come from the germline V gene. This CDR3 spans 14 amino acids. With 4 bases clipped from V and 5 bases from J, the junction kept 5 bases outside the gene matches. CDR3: CATSDRGPGETQYF. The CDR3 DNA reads TGTGCCACCAGTGACAGGGGGCCTGGGGAGACCCAGTACTTC.

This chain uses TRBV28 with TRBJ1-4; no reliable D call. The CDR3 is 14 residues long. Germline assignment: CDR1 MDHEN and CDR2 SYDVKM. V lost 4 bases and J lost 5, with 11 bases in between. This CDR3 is CASSSTAENEKLFF. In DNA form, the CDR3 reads TGTGCCAGCAGTTCCACAGCCGAAAATGAAAAACTGTTTTTT.

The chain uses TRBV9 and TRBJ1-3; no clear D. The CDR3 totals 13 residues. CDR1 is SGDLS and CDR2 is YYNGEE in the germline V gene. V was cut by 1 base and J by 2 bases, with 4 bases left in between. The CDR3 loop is CASSVMPGNTIYF. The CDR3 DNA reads TGTGCCAGCAGCGTAATGCCTGGAAACACCATATATTTT.

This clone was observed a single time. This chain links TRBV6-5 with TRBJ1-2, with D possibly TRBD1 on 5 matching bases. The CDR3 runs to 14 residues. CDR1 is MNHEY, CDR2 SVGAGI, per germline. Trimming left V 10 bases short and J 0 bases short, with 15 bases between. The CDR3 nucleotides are TGTGCCACCACTCCCGGGACGTCTAACTATGGCTACACCTTC. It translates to CATTPGTSNYGYTF.

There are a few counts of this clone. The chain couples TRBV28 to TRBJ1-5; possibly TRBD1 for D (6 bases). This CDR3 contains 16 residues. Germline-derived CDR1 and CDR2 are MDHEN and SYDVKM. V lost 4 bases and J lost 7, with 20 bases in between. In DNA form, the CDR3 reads TGTGCCAGCAGTTCCAAGGGGGGGCTACGGGAACAGCCCCAGCATTTT. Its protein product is CASSSKGGLREQPQHF.

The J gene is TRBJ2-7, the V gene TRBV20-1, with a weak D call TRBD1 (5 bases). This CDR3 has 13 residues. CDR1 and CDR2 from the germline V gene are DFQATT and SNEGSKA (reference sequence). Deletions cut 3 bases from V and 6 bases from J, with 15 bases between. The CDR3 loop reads CSASRQGTFEQYF. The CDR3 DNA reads TGCAGTGCTAGTCGCCAGGGTACATTCGAGCAGTACTTC.

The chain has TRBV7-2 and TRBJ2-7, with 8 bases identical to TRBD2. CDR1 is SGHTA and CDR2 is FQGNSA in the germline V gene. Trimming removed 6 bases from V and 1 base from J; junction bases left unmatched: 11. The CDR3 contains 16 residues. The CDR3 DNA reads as TGTGCCAGCAGTCCCTTCTCTACTAGCGGTTCCTACGAGCAGTACTTC. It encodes CASSPFSTSGSYEQYF.

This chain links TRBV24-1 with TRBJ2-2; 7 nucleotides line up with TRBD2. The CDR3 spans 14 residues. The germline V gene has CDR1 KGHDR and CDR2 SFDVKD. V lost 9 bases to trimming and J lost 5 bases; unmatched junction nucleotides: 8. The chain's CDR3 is CATQAGPLTGELFF. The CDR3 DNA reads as TGTGCCACCCAAGCGGGACCGTTAACCGGGGAGCTGTTTTTT.

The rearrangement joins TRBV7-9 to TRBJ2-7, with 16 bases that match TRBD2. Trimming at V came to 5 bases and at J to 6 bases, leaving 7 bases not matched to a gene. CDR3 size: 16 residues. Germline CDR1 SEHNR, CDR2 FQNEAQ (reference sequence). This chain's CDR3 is CASSPGTSGGAAEQYF. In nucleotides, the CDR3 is TGTGCCAGCAGCCCGGGGACTAGCGGGGGGGCGGCCGAGCAGTACTTC. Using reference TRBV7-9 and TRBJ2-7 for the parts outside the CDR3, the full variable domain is DTGVSQNPRHKITKRGQNVTFRCDPISEHNRLYWYRQTLGQGPEFLTYFQNEAQLEKSRLLSDRFSAERPKGSFSTLEIQRTEQGDSAMYLCASSPGTSGGAAEQYFGPGTRLTVT.

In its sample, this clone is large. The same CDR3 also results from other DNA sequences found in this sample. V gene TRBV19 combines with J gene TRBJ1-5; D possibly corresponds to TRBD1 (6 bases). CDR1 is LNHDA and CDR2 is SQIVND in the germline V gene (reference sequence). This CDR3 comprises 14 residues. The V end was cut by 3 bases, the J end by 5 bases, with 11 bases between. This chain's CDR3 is CASSIQDSYQPQHF. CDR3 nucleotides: TGTGCCAGTAGTATCCAGGACAGTTATCAGCCCCAGCATTTT.

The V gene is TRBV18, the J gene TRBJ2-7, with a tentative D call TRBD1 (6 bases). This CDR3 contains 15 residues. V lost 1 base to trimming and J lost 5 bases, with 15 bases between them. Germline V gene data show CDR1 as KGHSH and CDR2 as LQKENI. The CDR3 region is CASSPQGQGTDEQYF. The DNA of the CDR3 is TGTGCCAGCTCACCACAGGGGCAGGGGACCGACGAGCAGTACTTC.

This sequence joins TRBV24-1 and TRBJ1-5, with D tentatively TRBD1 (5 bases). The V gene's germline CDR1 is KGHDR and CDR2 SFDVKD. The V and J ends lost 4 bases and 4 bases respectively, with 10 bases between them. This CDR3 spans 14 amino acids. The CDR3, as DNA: TGTGCCACCAGTGAAACAGGTGGAAATCAGCCCCAGCATTTT. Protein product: CATSETGGNQPQHF.

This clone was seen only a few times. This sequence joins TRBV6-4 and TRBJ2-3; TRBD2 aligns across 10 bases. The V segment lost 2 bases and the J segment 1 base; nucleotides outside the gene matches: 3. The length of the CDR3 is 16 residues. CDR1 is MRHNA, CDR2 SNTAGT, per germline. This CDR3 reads CASSDGLAGGTDTQYF. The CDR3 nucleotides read TGTGCCAGCAGTGACGGTCTAGCGGGGGGCACAGATACGCAGTATTTT.

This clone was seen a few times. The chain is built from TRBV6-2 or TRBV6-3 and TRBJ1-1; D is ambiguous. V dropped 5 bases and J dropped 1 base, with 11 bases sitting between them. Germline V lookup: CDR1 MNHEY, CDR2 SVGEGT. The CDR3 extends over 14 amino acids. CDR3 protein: CASSRTLGNTEAFF. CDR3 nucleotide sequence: TGTGCCAGCAGTCGGACGCTGGGGAACACTGAAGCTTTCTTT.

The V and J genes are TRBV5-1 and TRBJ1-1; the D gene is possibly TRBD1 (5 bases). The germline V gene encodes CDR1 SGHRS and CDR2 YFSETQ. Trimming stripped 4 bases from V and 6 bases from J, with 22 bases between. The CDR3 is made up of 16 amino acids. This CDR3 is CASSVPRTAGGSEAFF. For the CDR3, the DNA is TGCGCCAGCAGCGTACCTAGGACGGCTGGGGGATCTGAAGCTTTCTTT.

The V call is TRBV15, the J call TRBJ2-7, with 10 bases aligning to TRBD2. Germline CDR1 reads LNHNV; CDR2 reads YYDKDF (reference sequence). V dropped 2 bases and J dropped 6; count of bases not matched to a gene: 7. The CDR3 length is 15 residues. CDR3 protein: CATSRSGTSDSEQYF. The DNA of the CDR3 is TGTGCCACCAGCAGATCCGGGACTAGCGACTCCGAGCAGTACTTC.

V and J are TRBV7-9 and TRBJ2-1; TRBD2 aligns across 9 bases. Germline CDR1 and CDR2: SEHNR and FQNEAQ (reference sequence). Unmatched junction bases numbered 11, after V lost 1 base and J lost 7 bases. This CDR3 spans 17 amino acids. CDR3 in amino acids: CASSLGKGLAGENEQFF. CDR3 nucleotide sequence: TGTGCCAGCAGCTTAGGAAAGGGCTTAGCGGGGGAAAATGAGCAGTTCTTC.

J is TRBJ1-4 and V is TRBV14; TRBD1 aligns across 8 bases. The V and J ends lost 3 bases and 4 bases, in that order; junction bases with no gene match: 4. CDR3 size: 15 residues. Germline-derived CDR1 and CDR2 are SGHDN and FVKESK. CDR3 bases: TGTGCCAGCAGCCATAGACAGGGGTTTAATGAAAAACTGTTTTTT. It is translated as CASSHRQGFNEKLFF.

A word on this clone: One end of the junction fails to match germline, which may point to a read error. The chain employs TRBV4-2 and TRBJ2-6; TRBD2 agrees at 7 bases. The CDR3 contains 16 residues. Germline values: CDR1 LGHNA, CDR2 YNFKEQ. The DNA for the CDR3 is TGTGCCAGCGGCCAAGGGAGGGGATCTGGGGCCAACGTCCTGACTTTC. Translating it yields CASGQGRGSGANVLTF.

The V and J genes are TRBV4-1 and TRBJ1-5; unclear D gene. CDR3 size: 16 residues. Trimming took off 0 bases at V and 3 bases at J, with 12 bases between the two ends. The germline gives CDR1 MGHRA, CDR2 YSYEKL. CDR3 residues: CASSQEAGTVNQPQHF. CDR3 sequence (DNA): TGCGCCAGCAGCCAAGAAGCAGGAACCGTCAATCAGCCCCAGCATTTT.

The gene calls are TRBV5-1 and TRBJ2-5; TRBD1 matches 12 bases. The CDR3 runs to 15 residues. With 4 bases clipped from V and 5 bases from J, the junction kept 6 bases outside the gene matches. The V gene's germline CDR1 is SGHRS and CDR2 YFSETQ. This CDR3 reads CASSMGQGARETQYF. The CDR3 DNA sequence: TGCGCCAGCAGCATGGGACAGGGGGCTCGGGAGACCCAGTACTTC.

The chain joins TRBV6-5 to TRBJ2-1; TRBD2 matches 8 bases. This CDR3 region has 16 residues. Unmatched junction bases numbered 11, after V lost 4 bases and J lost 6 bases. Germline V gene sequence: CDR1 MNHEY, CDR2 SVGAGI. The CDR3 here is CASSSNSGKRGNEQFF. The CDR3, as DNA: TGTGCCAGCAGTTCTAATAGCGGGAAGAGGGGCAATGAGCAGTTCTTC.

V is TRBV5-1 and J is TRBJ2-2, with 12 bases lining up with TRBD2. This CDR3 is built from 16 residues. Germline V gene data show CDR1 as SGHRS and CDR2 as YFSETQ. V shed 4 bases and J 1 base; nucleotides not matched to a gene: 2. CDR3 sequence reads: CASSQTSGGNTGELFF. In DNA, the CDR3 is TGCGCCAGCAGCCAGACTAGCGGGGGGAACACCGGGGAGCTGTTTTTT.

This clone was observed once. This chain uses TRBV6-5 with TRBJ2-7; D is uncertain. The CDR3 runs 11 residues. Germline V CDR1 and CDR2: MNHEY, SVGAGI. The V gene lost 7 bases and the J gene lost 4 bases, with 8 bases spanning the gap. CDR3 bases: TGTGCCAGCACTATGAGTTACGAGCAGTACTTC. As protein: CASTMSYEQYF.

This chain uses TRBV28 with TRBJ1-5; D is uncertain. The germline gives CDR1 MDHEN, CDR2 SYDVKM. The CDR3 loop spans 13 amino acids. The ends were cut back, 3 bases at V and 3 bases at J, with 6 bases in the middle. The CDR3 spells CASSFLNNQPQHF. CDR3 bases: TGTGCCAGCAGTTTCTTAAACAATCAGCCCCAGCATTTT.